These 8 T cell receptor beta chains came from one sample sequenced in a study of prognosis after radiotherapy for stage I lung cancer. Template was genomic DNA; TCR beta CDR3 amplified in two multiplex PCR rounds. First-round PCR amplification was performed with primers specific to each TRBV and TRBJ gene. Using its own MiXCR run on the multiplex PCR reads, TCRdb lists one record per CDR3 protein. The sample consists of about 12,000 distinct CDR3 sequences, about 59% of them appearing once. The sample was PBMCs, taken before or after stereotactic body radiation therapy (not recorded which). The receptor set was obtained from a donor aged 50 or older with non-small cell lung cancer.

There are many counts of this clonotype. The chain is built from TRBV9 and TRBJ2-5, with 11 bases matching TRBD2. CDR1 is SGDLS, CDR2 YYNGEE, per germline. The CDR3 has 16 residues. V lost 3 bases, J lost 0 bases, and 4 bases stayed unmatched. This CDR3 is CASSAGLAGHQETQYF. DNA for the CDR3: TGTGCCAGCAGCGCCGGACTAGCGGGCCACCAAGAGACCCAGTACTTC.

This clonotype was found a few times. A much larger clone differs by one base, so this may be a read error. V and J are TRBV19 and TRBJ2-4; D may correspond to TRBD1 or TRBD2 (6 bases each). CDR3 length: 16 residues. V was clipped by 4 bases and J by 9 bases, with 22 bases between them. Germline CDR1 reads LNHDA; CDR2 reads SQIVND (reference sequence). CDR3 coding DNA: TGTGCCAGTAGTAAGGTGGACAGTTCTCTCGGGAGCATTCAGTACTTC. It specifies CASSKVDSSLGSIQYF.

The V and J genes are TRBV28 and TRBJ1-2; D gene ambiguous. The V gene's germline CDR1 is MDHEN and CDR2 SYDVKM. This CDR3 is built from 13 residues. Trimming took off 7 bases at V and 4 bases at J, with 13 bases between the two ends. CDR3 sequence (DNA): TGTGCCAGCACCCAGGCTGAGCCCTATGGCTACACCTTC. The encoded protein is CASTQAEPYGYTF.

This clonotype appeared many times. The V and J genes are TRBV5-1 and TRBJ2-1; D may be TRBD2 (5 bases). The germline CDR1 and CDR2 sequences are SGHRS and YFSETQ. This CDR3 comprises 15 residues. V lost 0 bases, J lost 5 bases, and 12 bases lay in between. The DNA of the CDR3 is TGCGCCAGCAGCTTGGTTCTAGCATCGGACAATGAGCAGTTCTTC. Its translation is CASSLVLASDNEQFF.

By share, this clonotype ranks as medium-sized. The rearrangement uses TRBV7-9 and TRBJ1-5; D unclear. V gave up 1 base and J gave up 8 bases, with 6 bases separating them. CDR1 SEHNR and CDR2 FQNEAQ come from the germline V gene (reference sequence). The length of the CDR3 is 12 residues. CDR3: CASSLVEKPQHF. The DNA of the CDR3 is TGTGCCAGCAGCTTAGTCGAGAAGCCCCAGCATTTT.

The chain couples TRBV19 to TRBJ1-2; a possible D gene is TRBD1 (5 bases). V was shortened by 5 bases and J by 3 bases, with 10 bases between the two germline ends. The length of the CDR3 is 13 residues. From germline, CDR1 is LNHDA and CDR2 SQIVND (reference sequence). CDR3 in amino acids: CASSRQGDYGYTF. The CDR3 DNA follows: TGTGCCAGTAGTCGTCAGGGTGACTATGGCTACACCTTC.

This clonotype was counted once. CDR3 DNA: TGTGCCAGCAGCTTAGCGATACAGAACACCGGGGAGCTGTTTTTT. It translates to CASSLAIQNTGELFF. This chain joins TRBV7-9 and TRBJ2-2; D is unclear. This CDR3 region has 15 residues. With 0 bases removed from V and 1 base from J, the gap between germline ends came to 6 bases. The germline V gene has CDR1 SEHNR and CDR2 FQNEAQ (reference sequence).

This clonotype came up many times. The V gene is TRBV29-1, the J gene TRBJ2-5, with 8 positions matching TRBD1. The CDR3 loop spans 13 amino acids. With V trimmed by 8 bases and J by 5 bases, 10 bases remained unmatched. Germline V CDR1 and CDR2: SQVTM, ANQGSEA. The CDR3 spells CSIGQGLRETQYF. The CDR3 DNA is TGCAGCATCGGACAGGGACTGAGGGAGACCCAGTACTTC.